This TCR beta chain appears in the sequencing data of a study of blood T cell repertoires in COVID-19 (dated by TCRdb to 2018 to 2020). Context from the whole study: Samples from collaborators originated in the United States, Italy and Spain and spanned both the acute and convalescent phases of COVID-19. The prospective study material was composed of cDNA or gDNA derived from T cells, B-cell-depleted T cells, or PBMCs. Subjects who had been exposed to COVID-19, were actively infected with it, or had recovered from it provided the deeply sampled blood TCRbeta repertoires that made up the dataset. A freely available public database, intended as a resource for researchers studying the immune response to SARS-CoV-2, is where the repertoires were released. Samples came from the ongoing ImmuneRACE study (first 160 participants) plus 1,254 subjects from 6 global collaborators. Nearly every sample came with metadata listing a de-identified subject ID, COVID-19 status, age in years and sex. Where available, HLA class I and class II types were taken from metadata supplied by the sample provider and were not determined by assay-based typing.

The CDR3 numbers 16 residues from cysteine through phenylalanine. This entry keeps only the CDR3 DNA: 48 bases, framed from base 1. V is pruned by 5 bases and J by 4 bases, leaving 11 bases of the junction without a gene match. CDR1 and CDR2 are read off the germline V gene (reference sequence) as MNHNY and SVGAGI. As regards this clone: There is no known antigen for this receptor. Base quality data are lacking; no much larger clone is found one base away.

The investigation overall reported the following: Clinical and demographic metadata were provided uncurated, with the amount varying by source and participant.

Participants in the prospective study were enrolled through a virtual design, were aged about 18 to 100 years, and lived in fewer than 30 United States geographic areas. Cohort assignment in the prospective study relied on participant-reported clinical history from a screening survey and a study questionnaire. In the prospective study, mobile phlebotomists collected whole blood, serum and a nasopharyngeal or oropharyngeal swab from each participant. Prospective study participants could optionally give additional blood draws and questionnaires over an approximately two-month period. Prospective study blood samples were shipped either frozen or at room temperature before DNA extraction. The immunoSEQ Assay, a bias-controlled multiplex PCR, was used to amplify TCRbeta CDR3 regions from genomic DNA. For the original study's pipeline: The number of nucleated cells in each sample was estimated from the amplification of reference gene primers within the assay. To quantify the absolute abundance of each unique TCRbeta CDR3 rearrangement, sequence reads were collapsed and filtered. For each sample, productive Simpson clonality was calculated as the square root of Simpson's diversity index across productive rearrangements. TCRdb holds this immuneACCESS table with in-frame rearrangements only. Some clones are missing; in checked studies, unresolved V genes explain under half, and the rest has no known cause. V, J and clone size reflect that table, while D and trimming were determined from the DNA. Counted in this sample were about 340,000 clones; about 86% of them appeared once. The ten largest clones take up roughly 4.2% of the sample.

The sequenced sample consisted of PBMCs or T cells enriched from blood (not recorded which). The sequence derives from a woman in her 40s with acute COVID-19. The sequence joins TRBV6-6 to TRBJ2-5; 9 bases in the middle match TRBD1. The CDR3 reads as follows: CASSRLPGQGIETQYF. The nucleotide sequence is TGTGCCAGCAGTCGCCTACCGGGACAGGGAATAGAGACCCAGTACTTC.